This TCR beta chain was captured by sequencing in a study of T cell repertoires in cytomegalovirus infection. Study in general: In the study, CMV epitopes included recently identified HLA-C-restricted and well-studied HLA-B-restricted ones. From public TCR beta signatures came an indication of both CMV infection and matching HLA type.

Via MiXCR, TCRdb re-called the reads, giving one row per CDR3 protein. The table has about 830,000 distinct CDR3 sequences, 30% to 35% seen once. About this clonotype itself: Its specificity is not known.

Study conclusions and caveats: HLA-C-restricted TCR beta clonotypes specific for CMV led the ex vivo response.

V was clipped by 0 bases and J by 4 bases, with 12 bases between them. Germline CDR1 reads LNHNV; CDR2 reads YYDKDF (reference sequence). The CDR3 has 15 amino acids. This material consisted of cultured CD8+ T cells from PBMCs, taken from culture after CMV antigen stimulation. This TCR derives from a human donor in good health (CMV status not recorded). Some clones in this sample may be carry-over from other donors' samples. The gene calls are TRBV15 and TRBJ1-2; unclear D gene. In nucleotides, the CDR3 is TGTGCCACCAGCAGAGATTTCCCCCCGAGCTATGGCTACACCTTC. Translated, it gives CATSRDFPPSYGYTF.